Following are 32 T cell receptor beta chains from one sample sequenced in a study of radiotherapy plus CTLA-4 blockade in lung cancer. Libraries were prepared by immunoSEQ multiplex PCR; TCRdb keeps only in-frame clonotypes and omits some of them. The data hold 55,000 to 80,000 clones, with around 87% observed a single time. The sequences come from peripheral blood, collected from a patient treated with radiotherapy plus ipilimumab. The receptors derive from a human donor with non-small cell lung cancer that progressed on radiotherapy plus ipilimumab.

The chain is built from TRBV5-1 and TRBJ1-4; tentative D call: TRBD1 (6 bases). The germline V gene has CDR1 SGHRS and CDR2 YFSETQ. This CDR3 spans 15 amino acids. Deletions cut 1 base from V and 2 bases from J, with 9 bases between. The CDR3 sequence: CASSLRGGTNEKLFF. CDR3 coding DNA: TGCGCCAGCAGCTTGAGAGGGGGGACTAATGAAAAACTGTTTTTT.

The chain joins TRBV19 to TRBJ1-5; a possible D gene is TRBD1 (5 bases). Deletions cut 5 bases from V and 2 bases from J, with 16 bases between. The CDR3 covers 16 residues. CDR1 is LNHDA and CDR2 is SQIVND in the germline V gene (reference sequence). The CDR3 bases are TGTGCCAGTAGTTTTCATCAGGGTTGGGGCAATCAGCCCCAGCATTTT. It codes for CASSFHQGWGNQPQHF.

The rearrangement links TRBV15 to TRBJ1-4; D is ambiguous. Germline-derived CDR1 and CDR2 are LNHNV and YYDKDF (reference sequence). The CDR3 covers 15 residues. The V end was cut by 5 bases, the J end by 0 bases, with 10 bases between. The CDR3 spells CATSGGRTTNEKLFF. CDR3 in DNA: TGTGCCACCAGCGGCGGCAGAACAACTAATGAAAAACTGTTTTTT.

V and J are TRBV5-1 and TRBJ2-7, with 9 nucleotides matching TRBD1. The junction had 7 bases not matched to a gene; V was cut back by 0 bases and J by 6 bases. CDR3 length: 15 amino acids. CDR1 is SGHRS and CDR2 is YFSETQ in the germline V gene. The CDR3, as DNA: TGCGCCAGCAGCTTGGAAGGACAGGGGACCTCCGAGCAGTACTTC. This sequence encodes CASSLEGQGTSEQYF.

The chain carries TRBV27 and TRBJ2-5, with D tentatively TRBD1 or TRBD2 (6 bases each). V lost 5 bases to trimming and J lost 2 bases, with 12 bases between them. The CDR3 is 14 residues long. The germline V gene encodes CDR1 MNHEY and CDR2 SMNVEV (reference sequence). CDR3 DNA: TGTGCCAGCAGTGCGGGACACCGACAAGAGACCCAGTACTTC. It translates to CASSAGHRQETQYF.

The chain employs TRBV12-5 and TRBJ2-5, with D possibly TRBD2 on 6 matching bases. The CDR3 contains 15 residues. Trimming removed 1 base from V and 0 bases from J, with 9 bases in between. Germline CDR1 reads LGHNT; CDR2 reads FRNRAP. Here the CDR3 DNA reads TGTGCTAGTGGTTTGGGTGTAGCGGACCAAGAGACCCAGTACTTC. This sequence encodes CASGLGVADQETQYF.

The chain uses TRBV6-6 and TRBJ2-1; 9 bases are shared with TRBD2. J was trimmed by 4 bases and V by 6 bases; bases with no gene match: 1. The germline gives CDR1 MNHNY, CDR2 SVGAGI (reference sequence). CDR3 length: 13 residues. The CDR3 region has the DNA TGTGCCAGCAGGACTAGCGGTTACAATGAGCAGTTCTTC. Residues: CASRTSGYNEQFF.

V and J are TRBV10-3 and TRBJ2-1, with 7 positions matching TRBD2. The CDR3 consists of 16 residues. CDR1 and CDR2 from the germline V gene are ENHRY and SYGVKD. V was pared by 6 bases and J by 4 bases, with 12 bases of the junction left unmatched. In DNA form, the CDR3 reads TGTGCCATCAGGCCTCTTGGGGCGGGGGTGTACAATGAGCAGTTCTTC. Translated, it gives CAIRPLGAGVYNEQFF.

The V gene is TRBV4-2, the J gene TRBJ2-1; 10 positions match TRBD2. The CDR3 has 16 residues. The V and J ends lost 2 bases and 3 bases, in that order; junction bases with no gene match: 4. Germline-derived CDR1 and CDR2 are LGHNA and YNFKEQ. The CDR3 is CASSQHIAGGYNEQFF. The CDR3 nucleotides read TGTGCCAGCAGCCAACATATAGCGGGAGGCTACAATGAGCAGTTCTTC.

The chain links TRBV6-6 to TRBJ2-5; D is undetermined. Germline CDR1 reads MNHNY; CDR2 reads SVGAGI (reference sequence). Trimming took off 5 bases at V and 1 base at J, with 2 bases between the two ends. The CDR3 has 11 residues. DNA for the CDR3: TGTGCCAGCAGTCCCCAAGAGACCCAGTACTTC. This encodes CASSPQETQYF.

CDR3 coding DNA: TGTGCCAGCAGTTTAATAGGACAGGGTTACAATGAGCAGTTCTTC. Translating it yields CASSLIGQGYNEQFF. The chain is built from TRBV28 and TRBJ2-1, with TRBD1 matching 8 bases. The ends lost 2 bases at V and 4 bases at J; junction bases unmatched: 4. The CDR3 contains 15 residues. CDR1 is MDHEN and CDR2 is SYDVKM in the germline V gene.

J is TRBJ1-5 and V is TRBV30; D not certain. The CDR3 spans 11 residues. Germline V gives CDR1 GTSNPN, CDR2 SVGIG (reference sequence). Deletions cut 5 bases from V and 7 bases from J, with 9 bases between. CDR3 residues: CAWALDQPQHF. In nucleotides, the CDR3 is TGTGCCTGGGCACTCGACCAGCCCCAGCATTTT.

The chain is built from TRBV15 and TRBJ2-7; 9 bases fit TRBD1. This CDR3 is built from 13 residues. Germline CDR1 and CDR2: LNHNV and YYDKDF (reference sequence). Trimming removed 3 bases from V and 3 bases from J; junction bases left unmatched: 0. CDR3 DNA sequence: TGTGCCACCAGCAGGGACAGGGGCTACGAGCAGTACTTC. The encoded protein is CATSRDRGYEQYF.

The gene calls are TRBV11-2 and TRBJ2-5, with 12 bases identical to TRBD2. This CDR3 is built from 18 residues. The germline CDR1 and CDR2 sequences are SGHAT and FQNNGV. V shed 5 bases and J 0 bases; nucleotides not matched to a gene: 10. The chain's CDR3 is CASSLIRTSGTYQETQYF. CDR3 sequence (DNA): TGTGCCAGCAGCCTCATCCGGACTAGCGGGACGTACCAAGAGACCCAGTACTTC. Together with reference TRBV11-2 and TRBJ2-5, the CDR3 gives the full variable domain: EAGVAQSPRYKIIEKRQSVAFWCNPISGHATLYWYQQILGQGPKLLIQFQNNGVVDDSQLPKDRFSAERLKGVDSTLKIQPAKLEDSAVYLCASSLIRTSGTYQETQYFGPGTRLLVL.

This chain uses TRBV19 with TRBJ2-3; D remains unclear. The CDR3 is 12 residues long. Germline CDR1 and CDR2: LNHDA and SQIVND (reference sequence). Deletions cut 5 bases from V and 1 base from J, with 4 bases between. The CDR3 bases are TGTGCCAGTAGTCCAGGCACAGATACGCAGTATTTT. The encoded protein is CASSPGTDTQYF. Full variable domain (rest looked up from reference TRBV19 and TRBJ2-3): DGGITQSPKYLFRKEGQNVTLSCEQNLNHDAMYWYRQDPGQGLRLIYYSQIVNDFQKGDIAEGYSVSREKKESFPLTVTSAQKNPTAFYLCASSPGTDTQYFGPGTRLTVL.

This clone was found once. The chain joins TRBV27 to TRBJ2-5; 8 positions match TRBD1. V trimming: 11 bases; J trimming: 5 bases; junction bases outside the gene matches: 13. Looked up from germline, CDR1 is MNHEY and CDR2 is SMNVEV (reference sequence). The CDR3 is 14 amino acids. The CDR3 sequence: CARPDRGLMETQYF. CDR3 nucleotide sequence: TGTGCCCGCCCCGACAGGGGCCTAATGGAGACCCAGTACTTC.

The CDR3 DNA follows: TGTGCCAGCAGCGATGGCGGCAGACAAGAGACCCAGTACTTC. It is translated as CASSDGGRQETQYF. The rearrangement uses TRBV27 and TRBJ2-5; D gene uncertain. The V end lost 6 bases, the J end lost 2 bases, and 13 bases lay between the germline ends. Germline CDR1 and CDR2: MNHEY and SMNVEV (reference sequence). The CDR3 runs to 14 residues.

V gene TRBV2 combines with J gene TRBJ1-5; D not resolved. CDR1 and CDR2 from the germline V gene are SNHLY and FYNNEI. The CDR3 has 15 amino acids. Trimming removed 3 bases at V and 0 bases at J, with 9 bases between. DNA of the CDR3: TGTGCCAGCAGTGAGTACCCAAGTAGCAATCAGCCCCAGCATTTT. Residues: CASSEYPSSNQPQHF.

This clone appeared a few times. CDR3 DNA sequence: TGTGCCAGCTCACCACCTCTAGGGGTGGCTAATGAAAAACTGTTTTTT. It codes for CASSPPLGVANEKLFF. This chain connects TRBV18 to TRBJ1-4, with D maybe TRBD1 (5 bases). The CDR3 has 16 residues. CDR1 is KGHSH and CDR2 is LQKENI in the germline V gene. Trimming stripped 0 bases from V and 3 bases from J, with 11 bases between.

J is TRBJ2-1 and V is TRBV18; 7 bases map to TRBD2. Germline loops: CDR1 KGHSH, CDR2 LQKENI. Trimming took 3 bases from V and 7 from J; bases not matched to a gene: 12. This CDR3 region has 16 residues. The CDR3 region has the DNA TGTGCCAGCTCACCGGACACCGGGACTACCACTAATGAGCAGTTCTTC. This codes for CASSPDTGTTTNEQFF. The full variable domain, its missing parts supplied by reference TRBV18 and TRBJ2-1, is NAGVMQNPRHLVRRRGQEARLRCSPMKGHSHVYWYRQLPEEGLKFMVYLQKENIIDESGMPKERFSAEFPKEGPSILRIQQVVRGDSAAYFCASSPDTGTTTNEQFFGPGTRLTVL.

V gene TRBV14 combines with J gene TRBJ2-7; weak D call: TRBD1 (6 bases). This CDR3 comprises 14 residues. Germline V CDR1 and CDR2: SGHDN, FVKESK. The V end was cut by 2 bases, the J end by 4 bases, with 12 bases between. CDR3 in DNA: TGTGCCAGCAGCCAACGGACAGCCTTTTACGAGCAGTACTTC. Translated: CASSQRTAFYEQYF.

Of note for this clone: Mismatch with germline at one junction end may stem from a read error. V is TRBV7-9 and J is TRBJ1-4; TRBD1 aligns across 7 bases. This CDR3 comprises 15 residues. The germline gives CDR1 SEHNR, CDR2 FQNEAQ (reference sequence). The CDR3, as DNA: TGTGCCAGCAGCAACTCAGGGGGAACTAGTGAAAAACTGTTTTTT. Translation gives CASSNSGGTSEKLFF. Supplemented by reference TRBV7-9 and TRBJ1-4, the full variable domain reads DTGVSQNPRHKITKRGQNVTFRCDPISEHNRLYWYRQTLGQGPEFLTYFQNEAQLEKSRLLSDRFSAERPKGSFSTLEIQRTEQGDSAMYLCASSNSGGTSEKLFFGSGTQLSVL.

The chain carries TRBV19 and TRBJ2-2, with D uncertain. From germline, CDR1 is LNHDA and CDR2 SQIVND (reference sequence). CDR3 length: 14 residues. Deletions cut 1 base from V and 1 base from J, with 4 bases between. The CDR3 loop is CASSIVRNTGELFF. The CDR3, as DNA: TGTGCCAGTAGTATAGTTCGGAACACCGGGGAGCTGTTTTTT.

This clone came up a few times. The rearrangement joins TRBV29-1 to TRBJ2-1, with D possibly TRBD1 on 5 matching bases. Germline V lookup: CDR1 SQVTM, CDR2 ANQGSEA. The V end was cut by 7 bases, the J end by 6 bases, with 19 bases between. The length of the CDR3 is 14 residues. CDR3 sequence (DNA): TGCAGCGCCAGTGTCGGACCCCAGGGCAATGAGCAGTTCTTC. Its translation: CSASVGPQGNEQFF.

This clone was detected only a few times. The chain carries TRBV2 and TRBJ2-1; 10 nucleotides align to TRBD2. Trimming removed 4 bases from V and 1 base from J; junction bases left unmatched: 10. The CDR3 contains 18 residues. In germline, CDR1 is SNHLY, CDR2 FYNNEI. CDR3 in amino acids: CASSGSLAGERSYNEQFF. The CDR3 DNA follows: TGTGCCAGCAGTGGTTCCCTAGCGGGAGAAAGATCCTACAATGAGCAGTTCTTC.

The V gene is TRBV4-1, the J gene TRBJ1-1, with unresolved D. The V gene's germline CDR1 is MGHRA and CDR2 YSYEKL. This CDR3 comprises 15 residues. V dropped 0 bases and J dropped 4 bases, with 12 bases sitting between them. The DNA for the CDR3 is TGCGCCAGCAGCCAAGATCCGGGGATGATCACTGAAGCTTTCTTT. Amino acid sequence: CASSQDPGMITEAFF.

The V gene is TRBV28, the J gene TRBJ2-7; TRBD1 matches 7 bases. The V segment lost 4 bases and the J segment 7 bases; nucleotides outside the gene matches: 10. This CDR3 has 14 residues. Germline V gene lookup returns CDR1 MDHEN and CDR2 SYDVKM. CDR3 sequence (DNA): TGTGCCAGCAGTTCCGGGACAGAGCCTTGGGAGCAGTACTTC. As protein: CASSSGTEPWEQYF.

In its sample, this clone was seen once. This rearrangement joins TRBV19 to TRBJ2-2, with D unclear. The CDR3 is 14 residues long. Germline V gene data show CDR1 as LNHDA and CDR2 as SQIVND (reference sequence). With 10 bases removed from V and 2 bases from J, the gap between germline ends came to 14 bases. The chain's CDR3 is CATRPQRNTGELFF. CDR3 nucleotide sequence: TGTGCCACCAGGCCCCAGCGTAACACCGGGGAGCTGTTTTTT.

V gene TRBV27 combines with J gene TRBJ2-6; D unclear. V lost 6 bases and J 0 bases, leaving 9 bases between the germline ends. Looked up from germline, CDR1 is MNHEY and CDR2 is SMNVEV (reference sequence). CDR3 length: 15 amino acids. CDR3 sequence: CASRGMGSGANVLTF. CDR3 nucleotide sequence: TGTGCCAGCAGAGGAATGGGCTCTGGGGCCAACGTCCTGACTTTC.

This chain joins TRBV18 and TRBJ2-2; D remains unclear. This CDR3 spans 15 amino acids. Germline V CDR1 and CDR2: KGHSH, LQKENI. The V end was cut by 0 bases, the J end by 4 bases, with 9 bases between. CDR3 region: CASSPPSKSTGELFF. The DNA of the CDR3 is TGTGCCAGCTCACCACCGAGTAAGAGCACCGGGGAGCTGTTTTTT. Full variable domain (missing parts from reference TRBV18 and TRBJ2-2): NAGVMQNPRHLVRRRGQEARLRCSPMKGHSHVYWYRQLPEEGLKFMVYLQKENIIDESGMPKERFSAEFPKEGPSILRIQQVVRGDSAAYFCASSPPSKSTGELFFGEGSRLTVL.

The chain has TRBV4-1 and TRBJ2-3; D is uncertain. Germline V gene lookup returns CDR1 MGHRA and CDR2 YSYEKL. The CDR3 covers 14 residues. V was cut by 0 bases and J by 4 bases, with 8 bases left in between. The CDR3: CASSQDIEADTQYF. The CDR3 nucleotides are TGCGCCAGCAGCCAAGACATCGAGGCAGATACGCAGTATTTT.

This clone came up once. The V call is TRBV7-3, the J call TRBJ2-1; TRBD2 matches 14 bases. J lost 9 bases, V lost 4 bases, and 2 bases had no gene match. Germline CDR1 is SGHTA and CDR2 is FQGTGA. The CDR3 is 14 amino acids. For the CDR3, the DNA is TGTGCCAGCAGCTCCGGACTAGCGGGAGGTGAGCAGTTCTTC. It encodes CASSSGLAGGEQFF.